The TCR beta chain under discussion was sequenced for a study of PD-L1 blockade in urothelial cancer. The CDR3 runs to 19 residues. Losses at the gene ends were 1 base for V and 1 base for J; bases not matched to a gene: 11. Urothelial carcinoma affected the patients, and it was locally advanced or metastatic. Sequencing was performed with immunoSEQ multiplex PCR; in TCRdb, only in-frame clones are kept and a portion is missing. This sample has over 45,000 clones, with 87% found just once. V gene TRBV6-7 combines with J gene TRBJ2-1, with 9 positions matching TRBD2. TRBV6-7 is an ORF, and what it does is uncertain. The sequence came from a man aged 60-69 years with urothelial cancer. The sample here was PBMCs, taken around atezolizumab (anti-PD-L1) treatment. The CDR3 loop reads CASSYWAGGPPVSYNEQFF. The CDR3 DNA is TGTGCCAGCAGTTACTGGGCGGGGGGGCCGCCCGTTTCCTACAATGAGCAGTTCTTC.